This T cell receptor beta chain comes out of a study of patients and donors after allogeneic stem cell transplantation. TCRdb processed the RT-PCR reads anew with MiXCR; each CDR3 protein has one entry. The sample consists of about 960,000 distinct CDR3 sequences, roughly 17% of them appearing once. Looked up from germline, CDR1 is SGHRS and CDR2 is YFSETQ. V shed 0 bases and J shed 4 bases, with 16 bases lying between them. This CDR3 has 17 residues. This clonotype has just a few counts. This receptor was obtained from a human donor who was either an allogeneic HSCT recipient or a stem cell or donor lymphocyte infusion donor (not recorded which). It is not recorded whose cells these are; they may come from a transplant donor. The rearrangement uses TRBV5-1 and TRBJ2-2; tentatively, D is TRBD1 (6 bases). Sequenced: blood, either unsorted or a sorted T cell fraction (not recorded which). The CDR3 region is CASSLARDTYATGELFF. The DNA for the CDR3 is TGCGCCAGCAGCTTGGCCCGGGACACTTACGCCACCGGGGAGCTGTTTTTT.